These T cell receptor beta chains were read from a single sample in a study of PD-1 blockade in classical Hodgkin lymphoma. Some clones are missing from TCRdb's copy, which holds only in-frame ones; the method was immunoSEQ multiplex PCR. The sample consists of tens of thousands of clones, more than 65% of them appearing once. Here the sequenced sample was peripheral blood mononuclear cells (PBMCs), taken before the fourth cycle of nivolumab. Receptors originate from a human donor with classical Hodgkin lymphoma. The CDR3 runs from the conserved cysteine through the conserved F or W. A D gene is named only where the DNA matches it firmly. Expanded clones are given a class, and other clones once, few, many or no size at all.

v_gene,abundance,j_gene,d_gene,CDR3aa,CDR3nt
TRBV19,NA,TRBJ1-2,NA,CASSITQGGYGYTF,TGTGCCAGTAGTATCACACAGGGTGGCTATGGCTACACCTTC
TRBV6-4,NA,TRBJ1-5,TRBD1,CASRPQGAQPQHF,TGTGCCAGCAGGCCCCAGGGGGCTCAGCCCCAGCATTTT
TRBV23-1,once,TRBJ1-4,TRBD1,CASSKSGGADEKLFF,TGCGCCAGCAGTAAATCAGGGGGGGCCGATGAAAAACTGTTTTTT
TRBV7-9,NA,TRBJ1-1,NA,CASSLALIGRGGTEAFF,TGTGCCAGCAGCTTAGCGCTAATAGGCAGGGGTGGCACTGAAGCTTTCTTT
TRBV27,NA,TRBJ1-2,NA,CASSFGGPPYGYTF,TGTGCCAGCAGTTTCGGGGGACCCCCCTATGGCTACACCTTC
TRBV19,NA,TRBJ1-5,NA,CASSSGRAENQPQHF,TGTGCCAGTAGTAGCGGACGGGCCGAGAATCAGCCCCAGCATTTT
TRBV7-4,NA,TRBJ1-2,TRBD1,CASSTGQGASGYTF,TGTGCCAGCAGCACCGGACAGGGGGCTTCTGGCTACACCTTC
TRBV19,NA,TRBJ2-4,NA,CASSPGTATRNIQYF,TGTGCCAGTAGTCCGGGGACGGCCACAAGGAACATTCAGTACTTC
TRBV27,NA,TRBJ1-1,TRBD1,CASSLWAGGPTEAFF,TGTGCCAGCAGTTTATGGGCAGGGGGCCCCACTGAAGCTTTCTTT
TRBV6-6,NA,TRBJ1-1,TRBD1,CASINSRGLMNTEAFF,TGTGCCAGCATTAATAGTAGGGGGCTCATGAACACTGAAGCTTTCTTT
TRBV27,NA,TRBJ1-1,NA,CASSQRMNTEAFF,TGTGCCAGCAGCCAGAGGATGAACACTGAAGCTTTCTTT
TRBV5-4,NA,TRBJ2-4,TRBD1,CASSASGGAIAKNIQYF,TGTGCCAGCAGCGCCTCAGGGGGCGCAATAGCCAAAAACATTCAGTACTTC
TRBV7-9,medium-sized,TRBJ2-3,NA,CASSPRPDTQYF,TGTGCCAGCAGCCCCCGACCCGATACGCAGTATTTT
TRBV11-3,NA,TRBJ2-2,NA,CASSPGTYTGELFF,TGTGCCAGCAGCCCCGGGACTTACACCGGGGAGCTGTTTTTT
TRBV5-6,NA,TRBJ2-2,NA,CASSLDPGRRTGELFF,TGTGCCAGCAGCTTGGACCCCGGCAGGAGGACCGGGGAGCTGTTTTTT
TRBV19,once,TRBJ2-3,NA,CASRKTRGGTDTQYF,TGTGCCAGTAGGAAGACTAGGGGGGGTACAGATACGCAGTATTTT
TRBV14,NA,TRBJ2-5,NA,CASSLLAYQETQYF,TGTGCCAGCTCCCTTTTGGCGTACCAAGAGACCCAGTACTTC
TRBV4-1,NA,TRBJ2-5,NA,CASSPSHEETQYF,TGCGCCAGCAGCCCTAGCCATGAAGAGACCCAGTACTTC
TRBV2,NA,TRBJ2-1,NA,CASKEGHSANEQFF,TGTGCCAGCAAGGAGGGACATTCGGCCAATGAGCAGTTCTTC
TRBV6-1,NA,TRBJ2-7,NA,CASSPTHEQYF,TGTGCCAGCAGCCCCACCCACGAGCAGTACTTC
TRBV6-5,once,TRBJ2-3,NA,CASSPGTVSTDTQYF,TGTGCCAGCAGCCCCGGGACGGTCAGCACAGATACGCAGTATTTT
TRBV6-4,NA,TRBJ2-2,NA,CASSPTSMNGELFF,TGTGCCAGCAGCCCCACTAGCATGAACGGGGAGCTGTTTTTT
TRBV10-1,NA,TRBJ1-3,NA,CASSERISSGNTIYF,TGCGCCAGCAGCGAGCGGATTAGCTCTGGAAACACCATATATTTT
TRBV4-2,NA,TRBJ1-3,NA,CASSQRQTSIGNTIYF,TGTGCCAGCAGCCAGAGACAGACATCCATCGGAAACACCATATATTTT
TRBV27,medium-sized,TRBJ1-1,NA,CASSSRGLGMETEAFF,TGTGCCAGCAGTTCCCGGGGGTTGGGGATGGAGACTGAAGCTTTCTTT
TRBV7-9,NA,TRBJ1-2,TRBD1,CASSPPIRQGRGYGYTF,TGTGCCAGCAGCCCACCTATTCGACAGGGAAGAGGTTATGGCTACACCTTC
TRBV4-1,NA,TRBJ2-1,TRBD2,CASSPQRGDDEQFF,TGCGCCAGCAGCCCCCAACGGGGGGACGATGAGCAGTTCTTC
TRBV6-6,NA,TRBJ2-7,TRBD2,CASSYSKGLDNEQYF,TGTGCCAGCAGTTACTCGAAAGGACTAGACAACGAGCAGTACTTC
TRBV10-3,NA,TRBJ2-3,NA,CAISAGGDTDTQYF,TGTGCCATCAGTGCGGGCGGGGACACAGATACGCAGTATTTT
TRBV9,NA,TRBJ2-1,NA,CASSVVSNEQFF,TGTGCCAGCAGCGTAGTTTCCAATGAGCAGTTCTTC
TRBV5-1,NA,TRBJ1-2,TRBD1,CASSSFQRQGHGYTF,TGCGCCAGCAGCTCATTCCAGAGACAGGGACATGGCTACACCTTC
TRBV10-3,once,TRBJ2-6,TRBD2,CAISDGEGSGANVLTF,TGTGCCATCAGTGACGGGGAGGGTTCTGGGGCCAACGTCCTGACTTTC
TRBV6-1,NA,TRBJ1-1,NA,CASRLEDSGAAEAFF,TGTGCCAGCAGGTTGGAAGACAGCGGTGCCGCTGAAGCTTTCTTT
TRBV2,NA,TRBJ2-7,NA,CASSASREQYF,TGTGCCAGCAGCGCATCTAGGGAGCAGTACTTC
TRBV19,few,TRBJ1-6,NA,CASSTTWDTSSYNSPLHF,TGTGCCAGTAGTACGACCTGGGACACGAGCTCCTATAATTCACCCCTCCACTTT
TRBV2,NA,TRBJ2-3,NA,CASEKLDTQYF,TGTGCCAGCGAGAAACTGGATACGCAGTATTTT
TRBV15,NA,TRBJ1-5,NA,CATRKYSNQPQHF,TGTGCCACCAGGAAGTATAGCAATCAGCCCCAGCATTTT
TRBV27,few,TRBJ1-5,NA,CATRLQGWDQPQHF,TGTGCCACGCGGTTACAGGGCTGGGATCAGCCCCAGCATTTT
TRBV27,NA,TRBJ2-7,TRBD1,CASSLRQGYLGEQYF,TGTGCCAGCAGTCTACGACAGGGCTACCTGGGTGAGCAGTACTTC
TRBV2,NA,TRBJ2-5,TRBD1,CASSEQGEKTQYF,TGTGCCAGCAGCGAACAGGGGGAAAAGACCCAGTACTTC
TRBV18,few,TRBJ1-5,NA,CASSPPLGGTGQPQHF,TGTGCCAGCTCACCACCGTTGGGTGGGACGGGTCAGCCCCAGCATTTT
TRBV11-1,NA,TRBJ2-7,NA,CASPDIRDYEQYF,TGTGCCAGCCCCGACATCCGGGATTACGAGCAGTACTTC
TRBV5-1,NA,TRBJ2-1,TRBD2,CASSSQLAGGPDEQFF,TGCGCCAGCAGCTCACAACTAGCGGGGGGCCCAGATGAGCAGTTCTTC
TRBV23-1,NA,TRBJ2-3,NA,CASAGAITDTQYF,TGCGCCAGTGCGGGGGCCATCACAGATACGCAGTATTTT
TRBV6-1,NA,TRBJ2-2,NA,CASSEGWGGGELFF,TGTGCCAGCAGTGAAGGATGGGGTGGCGGGGAGCTGTTTTTT
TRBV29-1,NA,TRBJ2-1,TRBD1,CSVEGAPGTGHNEQFF,TGCAGCGTTGAGGGGGCCCCCGGGACAGGGCACAATGAGCAGTTCTTC
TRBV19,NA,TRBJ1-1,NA,CASSPAVWEMNTEAFF,TGTGCCAGTAGTCCCGCCGTATGGGAGATGAACACTGAAGCTTTCTTT
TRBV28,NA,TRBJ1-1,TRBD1,CATEDRGSSEAFF,TGTGCCACTGAGGACAGGGGGTCTTCGGAAGCTTTCTTT
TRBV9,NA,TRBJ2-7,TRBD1,CASSAQGARSEQYF,TGTGCCAGCAGCGCACAGGGGGCGCGAAGCGAGCAGTACTTC
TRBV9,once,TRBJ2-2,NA,CASSVEYTGELFF,TGTGCCAGCAGCGTAGAATACACCGGGGAGCTGTTTTTT
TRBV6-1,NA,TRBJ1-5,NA,CASSEAIWGSASNQPQHF,TGTGCCAGCAGTGAAGCGATTTGGGGGAGCGCTAGCAATCAGCCCCAGCATTTT
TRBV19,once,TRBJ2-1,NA,CASSRRTRGGSSYNEQFF,TGTGCCAGTAGCCGAAGGACCAGGGGGGGGAGCTCCTACAATGAGCAGTTCTTC
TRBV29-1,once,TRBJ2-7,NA,CSVAGGRGMEQYF,TGCAGCGTTGCTGGGGGCAGGGGCATGGAGCAGTACTTC
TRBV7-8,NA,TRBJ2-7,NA,CASSLVSSYEYHEQYF,TGTGCCAGCAGCTTAGTTTCTTCCTACGAATACCACGAGCAGTACTTC